The text below deals with one T cell receptor (beta chain). The record originates from a study of blood T cells in healthy people across ages. The V gene's germline CDR1 is ENHRY and CDR2 SYGVKD. V lost 4 bases to trimming and J lost 2 bases, with 8 bases between them. The CDR3 runs 13 residues. Combining a sample-barcoded 5' primer with a J-beta primer mix, a second PCR ran for 7 to 11 cycles. A single record per CDR3 protein comes from TCRdb applying MiXCR to the 5' RACE reads. Counted here are about 1,500,000 distinct CDR3 sequences, approximately 42% occurring once; the ten biggest clones make up 6.5% to 10%.

Sequencing was done on a sample of blood. The clonotype originates from a woman aged 18-30 years in good health. The chain is built from TRBV10-3 and TRBJ2-5; the D is unclear. CDR3 DNA: TGTGCCATCAGTGTTTCTCCTCAAGAGACCCAGTACTTC. As protein: CAISVSPQETQYF.